This T cell receptor (beta chain) derives from a study of blood T cell repertoires in COVID-19. This clone was seen once. The CDR3 runs to 18 residues. The germline gives CDR1 SGDLS, CDR2 YYNGEE. Trimming cost V 0 bases and J 0 bases, with 16 bases left between them. Using immunoSEQ multiplex PCR, the repertoire was profiled, and TCRdb retains in-frame clones only, with some absent. In the table there are around 100,000 clones, over 75% of which are singletons. The sample was peripheral blood. The source of this sequence is a man aged 50 to 60 with acute or convalescent COVID-19. This chain joins TRBV9 and TRBJ2-1; D might be TRBD2 (5 bases). CDR3 in DNA: TGTGCCAGCAGCGTAGGACGTAACCGGGGTAGCTCCTACAATGAGCAGTTCTTC. Translated: CASSVGRNRGSSYNEQFF.